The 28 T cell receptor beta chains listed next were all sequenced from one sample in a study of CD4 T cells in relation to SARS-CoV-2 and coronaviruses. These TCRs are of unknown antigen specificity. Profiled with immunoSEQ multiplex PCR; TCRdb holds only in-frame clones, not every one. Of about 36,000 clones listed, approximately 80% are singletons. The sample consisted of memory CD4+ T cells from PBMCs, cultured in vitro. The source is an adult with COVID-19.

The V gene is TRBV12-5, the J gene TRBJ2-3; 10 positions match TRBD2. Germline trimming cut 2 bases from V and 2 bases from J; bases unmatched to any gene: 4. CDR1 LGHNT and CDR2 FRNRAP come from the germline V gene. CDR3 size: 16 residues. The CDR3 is CASGLILAGDTDTQYF. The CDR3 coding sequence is TGTGCTAGTGGTTTGATTCTAGCGGGAGACACAGATACGCAGTATTTT.

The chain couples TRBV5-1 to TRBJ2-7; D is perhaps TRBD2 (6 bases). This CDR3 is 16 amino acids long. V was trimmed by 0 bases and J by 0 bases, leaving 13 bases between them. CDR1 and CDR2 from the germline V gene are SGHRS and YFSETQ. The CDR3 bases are TGCGCCAGCAGCTTGGCTGCGGGATCGAGCTCCTACGAGCAGTACTTC. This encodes CASSLAAGSSSYEQYF.

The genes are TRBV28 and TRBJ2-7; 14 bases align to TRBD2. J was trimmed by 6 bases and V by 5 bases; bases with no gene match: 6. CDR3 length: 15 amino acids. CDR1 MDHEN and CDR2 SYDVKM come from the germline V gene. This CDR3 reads CASSGGLAGASEQYF. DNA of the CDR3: TGTGCCAGCAGTGGGGGACTAGCGGGAGCGTCCGAGCAGTACTTC.

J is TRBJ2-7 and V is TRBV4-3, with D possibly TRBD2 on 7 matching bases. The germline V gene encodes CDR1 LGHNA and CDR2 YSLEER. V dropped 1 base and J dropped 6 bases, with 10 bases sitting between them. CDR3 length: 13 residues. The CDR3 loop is CASSQGGGGEQYF. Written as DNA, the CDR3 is TGCGCCAGCAGCCAAGGGGGGGGCGGCGAGCAGTACTTC.

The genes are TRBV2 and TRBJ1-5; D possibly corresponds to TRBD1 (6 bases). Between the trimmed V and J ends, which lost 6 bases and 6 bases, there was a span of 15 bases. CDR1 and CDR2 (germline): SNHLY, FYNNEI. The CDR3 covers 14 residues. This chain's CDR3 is CASSVTGLGQPQHF. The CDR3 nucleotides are TGTGCCAGCAGCGTGACAGGTCTTGGTCAGCCCCAGCATTTT.

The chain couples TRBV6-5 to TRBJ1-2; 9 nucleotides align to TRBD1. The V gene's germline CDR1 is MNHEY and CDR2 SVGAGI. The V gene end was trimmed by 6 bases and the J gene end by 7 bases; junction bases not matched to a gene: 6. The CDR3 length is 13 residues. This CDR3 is CASRKTGGPGYTF. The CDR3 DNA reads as TGTGCCAGCAGAAAGACAGGGGGTCCTGGCTACACCTTC.

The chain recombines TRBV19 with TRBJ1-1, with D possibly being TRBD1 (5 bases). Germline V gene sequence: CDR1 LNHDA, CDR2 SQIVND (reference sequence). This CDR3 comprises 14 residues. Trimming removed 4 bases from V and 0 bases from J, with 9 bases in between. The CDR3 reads CASSKRQLNTEAFF. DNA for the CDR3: TGTGCCAGTAGTAAGAGACAGTTGAACACTGAAGCTTTCTTT.

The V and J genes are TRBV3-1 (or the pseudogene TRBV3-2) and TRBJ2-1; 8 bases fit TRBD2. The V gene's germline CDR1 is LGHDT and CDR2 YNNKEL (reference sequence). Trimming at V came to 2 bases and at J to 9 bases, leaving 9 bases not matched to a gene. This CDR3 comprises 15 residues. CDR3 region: CASSQLAQREFEQFF. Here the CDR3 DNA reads TGTGCCAGCAGCCAACTGGCGCAGCGGGAGTTTGAGCAGTTCTTC.

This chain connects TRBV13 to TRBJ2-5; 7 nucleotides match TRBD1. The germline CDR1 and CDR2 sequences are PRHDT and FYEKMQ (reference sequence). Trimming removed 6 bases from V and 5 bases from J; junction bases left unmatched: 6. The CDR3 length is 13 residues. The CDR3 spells CASSRTGRETQYF. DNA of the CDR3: TGTGCCAGCAGTCGGACAGGCCGGGAGACCCAGTACTTC.

This CDR3 is CASSFGGRLSYEQYF. The CDR3 DNA reads TGTGCCAGCAGTTTTGGGGGACGCTTGTCCTACGAGCAGTACTTC. The chain carries TRBV28 and TRBJ2-7; D tentatively fits TRBD1 or TRBD2 (5 bases each). This CDR3 contains 15 residues. In germline, CDR1 is MDHEN, CDR2 SYDVKM. The germline V and J ends were trimmed by 3 bases and 1 base, with 13 bases remaining between them.

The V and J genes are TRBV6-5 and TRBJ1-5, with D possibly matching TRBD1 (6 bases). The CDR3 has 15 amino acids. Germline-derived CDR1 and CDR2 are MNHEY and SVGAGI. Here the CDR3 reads CASRGQTHSNQPQHF. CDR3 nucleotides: TGTGCAAGCCGCGGACAGACCCATAGCAATCAGCCCCAGCATTTT.

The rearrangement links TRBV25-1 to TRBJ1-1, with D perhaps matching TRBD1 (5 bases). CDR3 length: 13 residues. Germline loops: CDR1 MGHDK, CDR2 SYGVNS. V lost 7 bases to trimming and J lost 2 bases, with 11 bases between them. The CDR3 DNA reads TGTGCCAGCAACGGGGGATTTAACACTGAAGCTTTCTTT. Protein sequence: CASNGGFNTEAFF. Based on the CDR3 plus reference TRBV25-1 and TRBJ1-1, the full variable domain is EADIYQTPRYLVIGTGKKITLECSQTMGHDKMYWYQQDPGMELHLIHYSYGVNSTEKGDLSSESTVSRIRTEHFPLTLESARPSHTSQYLCASNGGFNTEAFFGQGTRLTVV.

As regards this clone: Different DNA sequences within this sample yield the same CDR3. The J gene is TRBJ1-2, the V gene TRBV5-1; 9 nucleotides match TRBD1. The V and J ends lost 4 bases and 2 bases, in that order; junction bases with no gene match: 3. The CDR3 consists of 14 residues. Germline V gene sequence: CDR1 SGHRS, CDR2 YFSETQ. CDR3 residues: CASSQTGGNYGYTF. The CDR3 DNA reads TGCGCCAGCAGCCAAACAGGGGGCAACTATGGCTACACCTTC.

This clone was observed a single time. In DNA, the CDR3 is TGTGCCAGTAGTAAAACACCGGGACTAGCGGGAGAAGATACGCAGTATTTT. Translating gives CASSKTPGLAGEDTQYF. This chain joins TRBV19 and TRBJ2-3; 14 bases align to TRBD2. Per germline, CDR1 LNHDA and CDR2 SQIVND (reference sequence). The CDR3 has 17 residues. V lost 4 bases to trimming and J lost 5 bases; unmatched junction nucleotides: 8.

The CDR3 DNA follows: TGTGCCAGCAGTAAGGGAGATACGCAGTATTTT. Protein product: CASSKGDTQYF. The chain joins TRBV6-5 to TRBJ2-3; D gene uncertain. Germline CDR1 is MNHEY and CDR2 is SVGAGI. V was shortened by 5 bases and J by 5 bases, with 5 bases between the two germline ends. The CDR3 contains 11 residues.

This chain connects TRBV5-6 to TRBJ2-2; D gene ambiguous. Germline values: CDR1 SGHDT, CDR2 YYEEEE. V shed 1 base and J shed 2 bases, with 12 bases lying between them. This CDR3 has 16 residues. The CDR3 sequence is CASSLLQKQNTGELFF. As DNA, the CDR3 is TGTGCCAGCAGCTTGCTCCAAAAACAAAACACCGGGGAGCTGTTTTTT.

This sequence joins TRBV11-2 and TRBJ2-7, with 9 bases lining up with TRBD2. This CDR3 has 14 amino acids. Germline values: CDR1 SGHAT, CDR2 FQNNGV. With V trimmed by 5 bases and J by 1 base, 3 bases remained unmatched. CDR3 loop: CASSISGGSYEQYF. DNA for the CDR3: TGTGCCAGCAGCATCAGCGGGGGGTCCTACGAGCAGTACTTC.

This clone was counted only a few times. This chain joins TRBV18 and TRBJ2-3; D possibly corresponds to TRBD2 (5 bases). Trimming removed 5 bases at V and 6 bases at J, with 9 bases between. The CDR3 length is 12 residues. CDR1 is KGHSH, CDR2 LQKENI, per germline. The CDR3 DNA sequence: TGTGCCAGCTCAGAGTGGACTGATACGCAGTATTTT. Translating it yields CASSEWTDTQYF.

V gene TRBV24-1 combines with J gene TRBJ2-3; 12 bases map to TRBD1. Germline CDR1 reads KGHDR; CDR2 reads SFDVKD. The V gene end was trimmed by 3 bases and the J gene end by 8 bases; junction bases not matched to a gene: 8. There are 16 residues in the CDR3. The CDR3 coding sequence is TGTGCCACCAGTGATCCCGGGACAGGGGGCCGGGGTACGCAGTATTTT. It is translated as CATSDPGTGGRGTQYF.

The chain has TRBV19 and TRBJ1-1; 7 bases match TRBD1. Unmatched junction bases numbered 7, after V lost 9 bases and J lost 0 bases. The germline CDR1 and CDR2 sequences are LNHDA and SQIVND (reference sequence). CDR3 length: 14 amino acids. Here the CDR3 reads CASRQGQLNTEAFF. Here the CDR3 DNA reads TGTGCCAGCCGACAGGGACAGTTGAACACTGAAGCTTTCTTT.

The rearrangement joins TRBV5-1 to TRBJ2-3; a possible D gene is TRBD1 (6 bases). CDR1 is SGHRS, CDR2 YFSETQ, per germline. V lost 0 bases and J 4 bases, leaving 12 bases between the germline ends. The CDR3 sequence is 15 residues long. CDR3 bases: TGCGCCAGCAGCTTGGGGACAGACAGTTCAGATACGCAGTATTTT. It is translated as CASSLGTDSSDTQYF.

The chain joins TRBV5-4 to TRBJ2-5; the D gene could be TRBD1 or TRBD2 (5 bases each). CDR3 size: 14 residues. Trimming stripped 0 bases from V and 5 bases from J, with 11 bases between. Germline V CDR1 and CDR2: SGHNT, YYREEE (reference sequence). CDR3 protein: CASSLEGTPETQYF. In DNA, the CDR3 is TGTGCCAGCAGCTTGGAGGGGACCCCGGAGACCCAGTACTTC.

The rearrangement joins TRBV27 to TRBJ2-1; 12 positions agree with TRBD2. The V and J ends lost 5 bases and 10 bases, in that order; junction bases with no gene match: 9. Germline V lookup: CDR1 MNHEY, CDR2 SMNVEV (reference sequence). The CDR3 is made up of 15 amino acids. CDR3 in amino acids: CASSIRTSGTVEQFF. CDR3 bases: TGTGCCAGCAGTATCCGGACTAGCGGGACAGTCGAGCAGTTCTTC.

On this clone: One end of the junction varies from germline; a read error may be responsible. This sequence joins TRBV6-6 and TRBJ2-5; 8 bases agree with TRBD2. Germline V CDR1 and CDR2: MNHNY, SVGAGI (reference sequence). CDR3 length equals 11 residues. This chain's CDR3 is CASSLGGSGNF. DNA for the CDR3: TGTGCCAGCTCCCTGGGGGGTAGCGGGAACTTC.

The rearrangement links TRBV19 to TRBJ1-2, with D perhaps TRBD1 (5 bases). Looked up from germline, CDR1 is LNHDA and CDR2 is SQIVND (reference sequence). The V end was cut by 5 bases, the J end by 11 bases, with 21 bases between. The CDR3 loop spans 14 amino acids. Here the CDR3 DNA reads TGTGCCAGTAGTGGACACAGTTCCGAGGTTGAGTACACCTTC. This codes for CASSGHSSEVEYTF.

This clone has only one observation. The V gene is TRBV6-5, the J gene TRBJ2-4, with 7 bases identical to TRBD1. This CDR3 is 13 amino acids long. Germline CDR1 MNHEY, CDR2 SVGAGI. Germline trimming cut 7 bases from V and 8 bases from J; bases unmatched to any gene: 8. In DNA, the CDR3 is TGTGCCAGCAAAACGACAGGGTTGGACATTCAGTACTTC. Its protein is CASKTTGLDIQYF.

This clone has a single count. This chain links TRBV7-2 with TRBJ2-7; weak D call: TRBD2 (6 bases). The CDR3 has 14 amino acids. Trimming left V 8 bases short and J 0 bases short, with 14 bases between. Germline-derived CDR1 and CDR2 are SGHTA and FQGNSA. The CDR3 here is CASLRDSNSYEQYF. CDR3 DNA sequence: TGTGCCAGCCTAAGGGACTCCAACTCCTACGAGCAGTACTTC.

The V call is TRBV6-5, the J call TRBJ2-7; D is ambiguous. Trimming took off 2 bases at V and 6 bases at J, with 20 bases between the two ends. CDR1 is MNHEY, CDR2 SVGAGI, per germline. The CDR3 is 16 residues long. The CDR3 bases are TGTGCCAGCAGTTACGGTTCTGGGTCCTCTTTCTCCGAGCAGTACTTC. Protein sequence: CASSYGSGSSFSEQYF.